This TCR beta chain was retrieved from a study of blood T cell repertoires in COVID-19. Germline CDR1 GTSNPN, CDR2 SVGIG (reference sequence). Losses at the gene ends were 0 bases for V and 0 bases for J; bases not matched to a gene: 5. The CDR3 totals 17 residues. Here immunoSEQ multiplex PCR was the method, and the copy in TCRdb shows in-frame clones only, minus some. The profile shows roughly 250,000 clones, roughly 87% of them singletons. The source is a woman in her 30s with acute COVID-19. Sample: PBMCs or T cells enriched from blood (not recorded which). V and J are TRBV30 and TRBJ1-6, with 7 positions matching TRBD1. The DNA of the CDR3 is TGTGCCTGGAGTGTAACGGACAGGAGCTCCTATAATTCACCCCTCCACTTT. Encoded protein: CAWSVTDRSSYNSPLHF.